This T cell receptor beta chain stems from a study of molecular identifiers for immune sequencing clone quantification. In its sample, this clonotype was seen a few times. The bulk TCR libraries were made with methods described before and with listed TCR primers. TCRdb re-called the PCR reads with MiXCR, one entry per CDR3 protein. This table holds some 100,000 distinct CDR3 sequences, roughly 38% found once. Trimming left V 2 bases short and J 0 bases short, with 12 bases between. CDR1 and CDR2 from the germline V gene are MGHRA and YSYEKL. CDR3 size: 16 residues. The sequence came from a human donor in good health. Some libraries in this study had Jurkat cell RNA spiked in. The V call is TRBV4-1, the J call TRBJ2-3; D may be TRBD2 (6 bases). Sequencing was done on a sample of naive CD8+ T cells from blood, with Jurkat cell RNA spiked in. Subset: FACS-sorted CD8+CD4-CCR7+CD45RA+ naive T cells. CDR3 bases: TGCGCCAGCAGCCAACCAAGGAGGGCTAGCACAGATACGCAGTATTTT. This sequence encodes CASSQPRRASTDTQYF.